Listed here are 25 T cell receptor beta chains from one sample, sequenced in a study of blood T cell repertoires in COVID-19. Generated by immunoSEQ multiplex PCR, the TCRdb table keeps only in-frame clones and is missing some. The sample includes some 46,000 clones, roughly 73% of them seen just once. Input material: peripheral blood. The receptors were gathered from an elderly man with acute or convalescent COVID-19.

J is TRBJ1-5 and V is TRBV18; no definite D call. Trimming took 5 bases from V and 0 from J, leaving 8 bases between them. The CDR3 has 14 residues. Germline-derived CDR1 and CDR2 are KGHSH and LQKENI. In nucleotides, the CDR3 is TGTGCCAGCTCATCCGACACTAGCAATCAGCCCCAGCATTTT. Residues: CASSSDTSNQPQHF.

The chain uses TRBV6-6 and TRBJ1-1; the match to TRBD1 covers 7 bases. The germline gives CDR1 MNHNY, CDR2 SVGAGI (reference sequence). Trimming took 2 bases from V and 1 from J; bases not matched to a gene: 1. The CDR3 totals 14 residues. For the CDR3, the DNA is TGTGCCAGCAGTTACGGGACAGCGAACACTGAAGCTTTCTTT. Its protein is CASSYGTANTEAFF.

The chain carries TRBV6-6 and TRBJ1-1, with 7 bases that match TRBD1. Per the germline V gene, CDR1 is MNHNY and CDR2 is SVGAGI (reference sequence). The CDR3 consists of 15 residues. V shed 6 bases and J 1 base; nucleotides not matched to a gene: 8. CDR3 region: CASSRQGQRNTEAFF. For the CDR3, the DNA is TGTGCCAGCAGCCGGCAGGGACAGCGGAACACTGAAGCTTTCTTT.

The chain's CDR3 is CASSFLAGMYEQYF. CDR3 bases: TGTGCCAGCAGTTTTCTAGCGGGAATGTACGAGCAGTACTTC. The rearrangement joins TRBV27 to TRBJ2-7; 9 nucleotides agree with TRBD2. The CDR3 runs 14 residues. The germline gives CDR1 MNHEY, CDR2 SMNVEV (reference sequence). V lost 3 bases to trimming and J lost 4 bases; unmatched junction nucleotides: 4.

The rearrangement joins TRBV9 to TRBJ2-2; weak D call: TRBD1 (6 bases). The CDR3 is made up of 14 amino acids. The V gene lost 0 bases and the J gene lost 4 bases, with 7 bases spanning the gap. CDR1 and CDR2 (germline): SGDLS, YYNGEE. CDR3 bases: TGTGCCAGCAGCGTAGGAGGGGGCACCGGGGAGCTGTTTTTT. The encoded protein is CASSVGGGTGELFF.

This chain links TRBV18 with TRBJ2-5; 7 bases are a match to TRBD1. V gave up 2 bases and J gave up 3 bases; unmatched junction bases: 3. The CDR3 is 14 amino acids. In germline, CDR1 is KGHSH, CDR2 LQKENI. The chain's CDR3 is CASSPWDSKETQYF. The DNA for the CDR3 is TGTGCCAGCTCACCATGGGACAGCAAAGAGACCCAGTACTTC.

This clone was seen only once. The rearrangement joins TRBV5-4 to TRBJ2-7, with 7 bases fitting TRBD2. V lost 9 bases, J lost 4 bases, and 16 bases stayed unmatched. CDR3 length: 15 amino acids. The germline V gene has CDR1 SGHNT and CDR2 YYREEE (reference sequence). The CDR3: CATTPLGGSGYEQYF. CDR3 DNA: TGTGCCACCACCCCTCTAGGCGGGAGTGGGTACGAGCAGTACTTC.

This clone was seen just once. This chain connects TRBV30 to TRBJ2-7; D unclear. Germline CDR1 GTSNPN, CDR2 SVGIG (reference sequence). This CDR3 is built from 13 residues. The V end lost 2 bases, the J end lost 2 bases, and 10 bases lay between the germline ends. CDR3 amino acids: CAWSQEDPYEQYF. As DNA, the CDR3 is TGTGCCTGGAGTCAAGAGGATCCCTACGAGCAGTACTTC.

In its sample, this clone was seen once. The chain combines TRBV27 with TRBJ1-1; 7 nucleotides line up with TRBD1. CDR1 is MNHEY and CDR2 is SMNVEV in the germline V gene (reference sequence). This CDR3 is built from 14 residues. V was clipped by 5 bases and J by 1 base; unmatched bases: 4. The CDR3 here is CASSNRGGNTEAFF. CDR3 DNA: TGTGCCAGCAGTAACAGGGGTGGGAACACTGAAGCTTTCTTT.

The chain links TRBV28 to TRBJ2-1, with D possibly TRBD2 on 7 matching bases. The length of the CDR3 is 15 residues. Germline V lookup: CDR1 MDHEN, CDR2 SYDVKM. Trimming pared 8 bases from V and 3 bases from J, leaving 17 bases between. The chain's CDR3 is CASFKGGRVYNEQFF. The CDR3 region has the DNA TGTGCCAGCTTCAAAGGGGGGAGGGTCTACAATGAGCAGTTCTTC. The full variable domain, with the rest looked up from reference TRBV28 and TRBJ2-1, is DVKVTQSSRYLVKRTGEKVFLECVQDMDHENMFWYRQDPGLGLRLIYFSYDVKMKEKGDIPEGYSVSREKKERFSLILESASTNQTSMYLCASFKGGRVYNEQFFGPGTRLTVL.

A few counts support this clone. The chain employs TRBV11-2 and TRBJ1-5; the D gene is possibly TRBD1 (6 bases). From germline, CDR1 is SGHAT and CDR2 FQNNGV. V was shortened by 3 bases and J by 1 base, with 10 bases between the two germline ends. CDR3 size: 15 residues. DNA of the CDR3: TGTGCCAGCAGCTTGAATACAGGGAGCAATCAGCCCCAGCATTTT. Amino acid sequence: CASSLNTGSNQPQHF.

The chain recombines TRBV28 with TRBJ2-1; 9 positions match TRBD2. The junction had 6 bases not matched to a gene; V was cut back by 4 bases and J by 2 bases. This CDR3 spans 16 amino acids. The germline gives CDR1 MDHEN, CDR2 SYDVKM. The CDR3 protein is CASSYTLAGPYNEQFF. For the CDR3, the DNA is TGTGCCAGCAGTTATACACTAGCGGGCCCCTACAATGAGCAGTTCTTC.

V and J are TRBV28 and TRBJ2-7; 7 bases are shared with TRBD1. The CDR3 consists of 16 residues. Germline loops: CDR1 MDHEN, CDR2 SYDVKM. V lost 5 bases, J lost 2 bases, and 12 bases stayed unmatched. CDR3 bases: TGTGCCAGCAGTCCGTTCCGGGACAGAGGAGCCTACGAGCAGTACTTC. It yields the protein CASSPFRDRGAYEQYF.

V is TRBV5-8 and J is TRBJ2-1; possible D gene TRBD2, 5 bases. CDR3 size: 15 residues. Germline values: CDR1 SGHTS, CDR2 YDEGEE. V was clipped by 6 bases and J by 0 bases, with 13 bases between them. The CDR3 sequence: CASTRSGSSYNEQFF. CDR3 DNA: TGTGCCAGCACCCGTTCGGGAAGCTCCTACAATGAGCAGTTCTTC.

This chain connects TRBV27 to TRBJ2-5, with 10 bases that match TRBD1. CDR3 length: 14 amino acids. Trimming cost V 5 bases and J 7 bases; bases outside gene matches: 7. Germline CDR1 MNHEY, CDR2 SMNVEV (reference sequence). The CDR3 sequence is CASSPRRDRGTQYF. CDR3 nucleotide sequence: TGTGCCAGCAGTCCCCGCCGGGACAGGGGGACCCAGTACTTC.

V usage is TRBV6-6 and J usage is TRBJ1-5, with D maybe TRBD1 (6 bases). The V and J ends lost 5 bases and 1 base respectively, with 18 bases between them. Looked up from germline, CDR1 is MNHNY and CDR2 is SVGAGI (reference sequence). This CDR3 has 17 amino acids. The CDR3 loop is CASSPRAGAVSNQPQHF. CDR3 coding DNA: TGTGCCAGCAGTCCCCGGGCAGGGGCGGTAAGCAATCAGCCCCAGCATTTT.

The V gene is TRBV18, the J gene TRBJ2-2; D is uncertain. The CDR3 covers 13 residues. Germline V gene sequence: CDR1 KGHSH, CDR2 LQKENI. V dropped 3 bases and J dropped 1 base, with 3 bases sitting between them. The CDR3 DNA follows: TGTGCCAGCTCACCTCAGAACACCGGGGAGCTGTTTTTT. Amino acids: CASSPQNTGELFF. The full variable domain, its missing parts supplied by reference TRBV18 and TRBJ2-2, is NAGVMQNPRHLVRRRGQEARLRCSPMKGHSHVYWYRQLPEEGLKFMVYLQKENIIDESGMPKERFSAEFPKEGPSILRIQQVVRGDSAAYFCASSPQNTGELFFGEGSRLTVL.

The V gene is TRBV7-3, the J gene TRBJ2-4; TRBD1 matches at 10 bases. Germline values: CDR1 SGHTA, CDR2 FQGTGA. V trimming: 5 bases; J trimming: 8 bases; junction bases outside the gene matches: 6. This CDR3 has 14 residues. The CDR3 DNA follows: TGTGCCAGCAGCCAGACAGGGGGCGCAGACATTCAGTACTTC. It specifies CASSQTGGADIQYF.

V is TRBV12-5 and J is TRBJ2-2; TRBD1 might be the D (7 bases). This CDR3 comprises 17 residues. Germline lookup yields CDR1 LGHNT and CDR2 FRNRAP. The V and J ends lost 4 bases and 0 bases respectively, with 15 bases between them. In DNA, the CDR3 is TGTGCTAGTGGTTCTCCTGGAGGGGGCCCGAACACCGGGGAGCTGTTTTTT. It yields the protein CASGSPGGGPNTGELFF.

This clone was seen many times. This chain connects TRBV10-3 to TRBJ2-7; D might be TRBD2 (6 bases). Trimming removed 0 bases at V and 5 bases at J, with 8 bases between. The CDR3 is made up of 13 amino acids. From germline, CDR1 is ENHRY and CDR2 SYGVKD. CDR3 region: CAISESLANEQYF. CDR3 coding DNA: TGTGCCATCAGTGAGTCCCTAGCGAACGAGCAGTACTTC.

This clone has only one observation. This chain uses TRBV6-5 with TRBJ2-5, with 11 bases identical to TRBD2. Germline trimming cut 7 bases from V and 5 bases from J; bases unmatched to any gene: 9. The CDR3 is 15 residues long. Germline V gives CDR1 MNHEY, CDR2 SVGAGI. The CDR3 here is CASTSTSGTTETQYF. CDR3 in DNA: TGTGCCAGCACTTCGACTAGCGGGACGACGGAGACCCAGTACTTC.

This chain connects TRBV6-1 to TRBJ1-2; D ambiguous. Per the germline V gene, CDR1 is MNHNS and CDR2 is SASEGT. The germline V and J ends were trimmed by 0 bases and 4 bases, with 12 bases remaining between them. CDR3 length: 15 residues. The CDR3: CASSEARVVIYGYTF. The CDR3, as DNA: TGTGCCAGCAGTGAAGCGCGGGTAGTCATCTATGGCTACACCTTC.

Notes on this clone: This CDR3 is also generated by other DNA sequences in the sample. This rearrangement joins TRBV19 to TRBJ2-7; 13 bases are a match to TRBD2. Trimming removed 1 base from V and 6 bases from J; junction bases left unmatched: 3. The CDR3 spans 15 residues. CDR1 and CDR2 (germline): LNHDA, SQIVND (reference sequence). The CDR3 sequence: CASSIGTSGSGEQYF. The CDR3 region has the DNA TGTGCCAGTAGTATAGGGACTAGCGGGAGCGGCGAGCAGTACTTC.

This clone was recorded a few times. The J gene is TRBJ2-7, the V gene TRBV28, with 9 bases that match TRBD2. Trimming cost V 4 bases and J 0 bases; bases outside gene matches: 1. Germline lookup yields CDR1 MDHEN and CDR2 SYDVKM. CDR3 length equals 14 residues. The CDR3 reads CASSSSGDSYEQYF. In DNA, the CDR3 is TGTGCCAGCAGTTCTAGCGGGGACTCCTACGAGCAGTACTTC.

This clone was seen only once. The gene calls are TRBV7-3 and TRBJ2-6; a weak D match, TRBD2 (6 bases). Germline V gives CDR1 SGHTA, CDR2 FQGTGA. The CDR3 consists of 14 residues. The V gene lost 3 bases and the J gene lost 4 bases, with 7 bases spanning the gap. The CDR3 protein is CASSFGGGANVLTF. The CDR3 coding sequence is TGTGCCAGCAGCTTCGGGGGAGGGGCCAACGTCCTGACTTTC.